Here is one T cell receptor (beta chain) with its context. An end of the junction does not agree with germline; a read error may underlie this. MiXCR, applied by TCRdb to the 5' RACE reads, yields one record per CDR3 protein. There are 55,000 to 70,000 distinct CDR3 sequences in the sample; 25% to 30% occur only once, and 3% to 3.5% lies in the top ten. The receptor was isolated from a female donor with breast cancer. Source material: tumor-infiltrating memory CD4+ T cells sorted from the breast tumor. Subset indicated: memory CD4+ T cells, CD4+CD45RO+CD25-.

In nucleotides, the CDR3 is TGTACCAGCAGCCAAGGTGGATCCCTAGGGGGAATTTCACCCCTCCACTTT. Translated, it gives CTSSQGGSLGGISPLHF. V is TRBV4-2 and J is TRBJ1-6, with D possibly TRBD1 on 6 matching bases. CDR3 size: 17 residues. Germline CDR1 LGHNA, CDR2 YNFKEQ.